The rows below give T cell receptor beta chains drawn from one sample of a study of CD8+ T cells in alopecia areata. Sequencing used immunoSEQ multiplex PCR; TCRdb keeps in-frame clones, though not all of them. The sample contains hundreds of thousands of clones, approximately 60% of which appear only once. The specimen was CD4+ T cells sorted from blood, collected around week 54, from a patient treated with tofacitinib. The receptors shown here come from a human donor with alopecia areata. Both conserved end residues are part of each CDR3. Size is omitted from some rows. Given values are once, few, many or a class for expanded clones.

CDR3 protein: CSAVRQVNTEAFF
CDR3 length: 13
clone size: .
J gene: TRBJ1-1
V gene: TRBV29-1

CDR3 protein: CASRKPGYGNQPQHF
CDR3 length: 15
clone size: once
J gene: TRBJ1-5
V gene: TRBV6-6

CDR3 protein: CASSRTGGLNSPLHF
CDR3 length: 15
clone size: .
J gene: TRBJ1-6
V gene: TRBV6-5

CDR3 protein: CAAPQGGGQDYGYTF
CDR3 length: 15
clone size: .
J gene: TRBJ1-2
V gene: TRBV30

CDR3 protein: CASSWTGYNEQFF
CDR3 length: 13
clone size: .
J gene: TRBJ2-1
V gene: TRBV7-9

CDR3 protein: CASSSGTVLNEQFF
CDR3 length: 14
clone size: .
J gene: TRBJ2-1
V gene: TRBV19

CDR3 protein: CASSARRGEQFF
CDR3 length: 12
clone size: .
J gene: TRBJ2-1
V gene: TRBV7-3

CDR3 protein: CAWRVDSNEQYF
CDR3 length: 12
clone size: .
J gene: TRBJ2-7
V gene: TRBV30

CDR3 protein: CAISEGSLNNEQFF
CDR3 length: 14
clone size: .
J gene: TRBJ2-1
V gene: TRBV10-3

CDR3 protein: CASSRTGGGETQYF
CDR3 length: 14
clone size: .
J gene: TRBJ2-5
V gene: TRBV11-3

CDR3 protein: CASSEAHSYGYTF
CDR3 length: 13
clone size: .
J gene: TRBJ1-2
V gene: TRBV4-1

CDR3 protein: CASSPRRGPDGDIF
CDR3 length: 14
clone size: .
J gene: TRBJ1-1
V gene: TRBV18

CDR3 protein: CASSYSAARAHLEQYF
CDR3 length: 16
clone size: few
J gene: TRBJ2-7
V gene: TRBV6-5

CDR3 protein: CASSQGHRGRETQYF
CDR3 length: 15
clone size: .
J gene: TRBJ2-5
V gene: TRBV4-3

CDR3 protein: CASTEGREEYGYTF
CDR3 length: 14
clone size: .
J gene: TRBJ1-2
V gene: TRBV19

CDR3 protein: CAWSSHGTNQPQHF
CDR3 length: 14
clone size: .
J gene: TRBJ1-5
V gene: TRBV30

CDR3 protein: CASSIVVSPSGNQPQHF
CDR3 length: 17
clone size: few
J gene: TRBJ1-5
V gene: TRBV19

CDR3 protein: CAISDRDREEETQYF
CDR3 length: 15
clone size: .
J gene: TRBJ2-5
V gene: TRBV10-3

CDR3 protein: CASSLIYEQYF
CDR3 length: 11
clone size: .
J gene: TRBJ2-7
V gene: TRBV5-1

CDR3 protein: CASSPSTSTGNYGYTF
CDR3 length: 16
clone size: few
J gene: TRBJ1-2
V gene: TRBV6-6

CDR3 protein: CASSRTGDGETQYF
CDR3 length: 14
clone size: .
J gene: TRBJ2-5
V gene: TRBV6-1

CDR3 protein: CSVREGETQYF
CDR3 length: 11
clone size: .
J gene: TRBJ2-5
V gene: TRBV29-1

CDR3 protein: CASSQGDLDEQYF
CDR3 length: 13
clone size: .
J gene: TRBJ2-7
V gene: TRBV13

CDR3 protein: CAWSVRGTGLNIQYF
CDR3 length: 15
clone size: .
J gene: TRBJ2-4
V gene: TRBV30

CDR3 protein: CASSVGGFGGPQHF
CDR3 length: 14
clone size: .
J gene: TRBJ1-5
V gene: TRBV9

CDR3 protein: CSAPGGEKLFF
CDR3 length: 11
clone size: few
J gene: TRBJ1-4
V gene: TRBV20-1

CDR3 protein: CASSLRGHLSGANVLTF
CDR3 length: 17
clone size: .
J gene: TRBJ2-6
V gene: TRBV11-3

CDR3 protein: CSVLGDSYEQYF
CDR3 length: 12
clone size: .
J gene: TRBJ2-7
V gene: TRBV29-1

CDR3 protein: CASSLAGSGTQRELFF
CDR3 length: 16
clone size: .
J gene: TRBJ2-2
V gene: TRBV7-9

CDR3 protein: CASSVQGARSPLHF
CDR3 length: 14
clone size: .
J gene: TRBJ1-6
V gene: TRBV9

CDR3 protein: CSVGGASGDTQYF
CDR3 length: 13
clone size: few
J gene: TRBJ2-3
V gene: TRBV29-1

CDR3 protein: CASSYLAGRGRNEQFF
CDR3 length: 16
clone size: .
J gene: TRBJ2-1
V gene: TRBV6-5

CDR3 protein: CSAQGAGTEAFF
CDR3 length: 12
clone size: .
J gene: TRBJ1-1
V gene: TRBV29-1

CDR3 protein: CASSRDEGRYEQYF
CDR3 length: 14
clone size: .
J gene: TRBJ2-7
V gene: TRBV9

CDR3 protein: CASRRGLDGPNEQFF
CDR3 length: 15
clone size: .
J gene: TRBJ2-1
V gene: TRBV14

CDR3 protein: CASSSIRETQYF
CDR3 length: 12
clone size: .
J gene: TRBJ2-5
V gene: TRBV6-6